The 24 T cell receptor beta chains in this list originate from one sample, sequenced in a study of T cell responses to AZD1222 COVID-19 vaccine. Data came from immunoSEQ multiplex PCR; TCRdb stores just in-frame clones and leaves some out. Of about 83,000 clones detected, roughly 88% appear once; the ten largest clones hold 8.7%. The sample consisted of peripheral blood, taken on day 0 of AZD1222 vaccination. The receptors come from an adult in good health.

This chain links TRBV6-2 or TRBV6-3 with TRBJ2-6; 8 nucleotides agree with TRBD1. The germline V gene encodes CDR1 MNHEY and CDR2 SVGEGT. The junction had 12 bases not matched to a gene; V was cut back by 2 bases and J by 0 bases. The CDR3 length is 20 residues. Here the CDR3 reads CASSYQPAGTGLSGANVLTF. The CDR3 region has the DNA TGTGCCAGCAGTTACCAACCCGCCGGGACAGGACTCTCTGGGGCCAACGTCCTGACTTTC.

This chain links TRBV7-9 with TRBJ2-2; D is undetermined. V was pared by 5 bases and J by 1 base, with 8 bases between. The germline gives CDR1 SEHNR, CDR2 FQNEAQ (reference sequence). This CDR3 has 14 residues. DNA of the CDR3: TGTGCCAGCAGCCCAGGAATGAACACCGGGGAGCTGTTTTTT. Translating gives CASSPGMNTGELFF.

The chain has TRBV18 and TRBJ1-6; unclear D gene. Germline V gene lookup returns CDR1 KGHSH and CDR2 LQKENI. Trimming left V 3 bases short and J 10 bases short, with 13 bases between. This CDR3 is 14 amino acids long. The CDR3 region is CASSPSAGPSPLHF. The CDR3 DNA is TGTGCCAGCTCACCTTCGGCAGGTCCGTCACCCCTCCACTTT.

The chain couples TRBV25-1 to TRBJ2-7, with D maybe TRBD2 (6 bases). Trimming removed 6 bases from V and 4 bases from J, with 19 bases in between. This CDR3 has 15 amino acids. Per germline, CDR1 MGHDK and CDR2 SYGVNS. The CDR3 region has the DNA TGTGCCAGCAGCAACCCTAATAGGGAGGTATACGAGCAGTACTTC. Amino acid sequence: CASSNPNREVYEQYF.

Written as DNA, the CDR3 is TGTGCCAGCAGGCCACAGGGGGCGCAGTCCAACTATGGCTACACCTTC. Amino acids: CASRPQGAQSNYGYTF. The chain uses TRBV27 and TRBJ1-2; 9 positions match TRBD1. After removal of 6 bases from V and 2 bases from J, the junction contained 10 bases not matched to a gene. Germline V gene data show CDR1 as MNHEY and CDR2 as SMNVEV (reference sequence). The CDR3 extends over 16 amino acids.

This clone was counted once. This chain links TRBV7-6 with TRBJ1-6, with D hard to call. The CDR3 runs 13 residues. The germline gives CDR1 SGHVS, CDR2 FNYEAQ. Trimming stripped 1 base from V and 9 bases from J, with 7 bases between. Here the CDR3 reads CASSLESGSPLHF. Written as DNA, the CDR3 is TGTGCCAGCAGCTTAGAATCAGGTTCACCCCTCCACTTT.

Of note for this clone: The same CDR3 arises from other DNA sequences in this sample as well. V is TRBV2 and J is TRBJ2-6, with D unresolved. Trimming pared 3 bases from V and 0 bases from J, leaving 6 bases between. The CDR3 runs to 15 residues. Germline CDR1 is SNHLY and CDR2 is FYNNEI. The CDR3 is CASSDWSSGANVLTF. The CDR3 DNA reads TGTGCCAGCAGTGACTGGAGCTCTGGGGCCAACGTCCTGACTTTC.

The chain employs TRBV28 and TRBJ2-4; perhaps TRBD1 as D (5 bases). Looked up from germline, CDR1 is MDHEN and CDR2 is SYDVKM. The CDR3 has 16 amino acids. Trimming shortened V by 2 bases and J by 0 bases, and 11 bases separated the two germline ends. The DNA for the CDR3 is TGTGCCAGCAGTTTAGGACACCCCCTAGCCAAAAACATTCAGTACTTC. Its translation: CASSLGHPLAKNIQYF.

The rearrangement uses TRBV24-1 and TRBJ2-7, with 12 bases matching TRBD1. CDR1 and CDR2 from the germline V gene are KGHDR and SFDVKD. The CDR3 has 15 residues. V shed 3 bases, J shed 5 bases, and the junction held 4 bases outside the gene matches. This chain's CDR3 is CATSDPGQGANEQYF. The CDR3 nucleotides are TGTGCCACCAGTGATCCGGGACAGGGGGCTAACGAGCAGTACTTC.

J is TRBJ1-2 and V is TRBV19; 7 bases are shared with TRBD1. The CDR3 length is 18 residues. Losses at the gene ends were 6 bases for V and 4 bases for J; bases not matched to a gene: 20. The germline CDR1 and CDR2 sequences are LNHDA and SQIVND (reference sequence). The CDR3: CASRNSKGGTDKLYGYTF. The CDR3 coding sequence is TGTGCCAGTAGGAATTCCAAAGGCGGGACAGACAAACTCTATGGCTACACCTTC.

The rearrangement links TRBV11-2 to TRBJ2-1; D is unclear. The CDR3 sequence is 13 residues long. Germline V gives CDR1 SGHAT, CDR2 FQNNGV. V lost 1 base and J 12 bases, leaving 13 bases between the germline ends. In DNA, the CDR3 is TGTGCCAGCAGCTTAGCAGAGATGGCTGTGCAGTTCTTC. The encoded protein is CASSLAEMAVQFF.

The chain recombines TRBV13 with TRBJ1-1; D remains unclear. Trimming took 2 bases from V and 2 from J, leaving 9 bases between them. The CDR3 consists of 14 residues. Germline V gene lookup returns CDR1 PRHDT and CDR2 FYEKMQ (reference sequence). In DNA form, the CDR3 reads TGTGCCAGCAGCTTATACTCGGGAAACACTGAAGCTTTCTTT. It yields the protein CASSLYSGNTEAFF.

The chain uses TRBV19 and TRBJ1-5, with D uncertain. Germline loops: CDR1 LNHDA, CDR2 SQIVND (reference sequence). The CDR3 has 13 amino acids. The V end was cut by 5 bases, the J end by 3 bases, with 8 bases between. The CDR3 sequence: CASSGVHNQPQHF. CDR3 bases: TGTGCCAGTAGTGGGGTCCACAATCAGCCCCAGCATTTT.

Only one count was recorded for this clone. V is TRBV6-6 and J is TRBJ2-3, with D hard to call. There are 14 residues in the CDR3. Germline CDR1 and CDR2: MNHNY and SVGAGI (reference sequence). V lost 4 bases and J 0 bases, leaving 8 bases between the germline ends. CDR3 protein: CASSSHVSTDTQYF. The CDR3 nucleotides are TGTGCCAGCAGTTCACACGTTAGCACAGATACGCAGTATTTT.

The CDR3 protein is CACSRLRDNTEAFF. CDR3 bases: TGTGCCTGCTCCCGACTCAGAGATAACACTGAAGCTTTCTTT. The chain has TRBV30 and TRBJ1-1, with D uncertain. This CDR3 has 14 residues. The ends were cut back, 6 bases at V and 2 bases at J, with 16 bases in the middle. The germline CDR1 and CDR2 sequences are GTSNPN and SVGIG (reference sequence).

The V call is TRBV4-1, the J call TRBJ2-5; the D is unclear. The V end lost 4 bases, the J end lost 0 bases, and 12 bases lay between the germline ends. This CDR3 is 15 amino acids long. Germline CDR1 reads MGHRA; CDR2 reads YSYEKL. The CDR3 DNA follows: TGCGCCAGCAGCCCGCTCCCCGGTAACCAAGAGACCCAGTACTTC. It codes for CASSPLPGNQETQYF.

The genes are TRBV27 and TRBJ1-2; D is perhaps TRBD1 (6 bases). V lost 2 bases and J lost 4, with 14 bases in between. CDR1 and CDR2 from the germline V gene are MNHEY and SMNVEV (reference sequence). The CDR3 extends over 15 amino acids. The CDR3, as DNA: TGTGCCAGCAGTTTAAACAGGGAATTTGTCTATGGCTACACCTTC. Its translation: CASSLNREFVYGYTF.

V usage is TRBV4-1 and J usage is TRBJ1-3; D might be TRBD1 (6 bases). V dropped 4 bases and J dropped 9 bases, with 22 bases sitting between them. The CDR3 loop spans 16 amino acids. Germline CDR1 and CDR2: MGHRA and YSYEKL. This chain's CDR3 is CASSLRSGGLIGTIYF. The CDR3 bases are TGCGCCAGCAGCCTCCGATCGGGGGGGCTGATCGGCACCATATATTTT.

The V and J genes are TRBV6-2 or TRBV6-3 and TRBJ2-4; 15 nucleotides match TRBD2. V lost 5 bases to trimming and J lost 8 bases; unmatched junction nucleotides: 4. This CDR3 spans 15 amino acids. Looked up from germline, CDR1 is MNHEY and CDR2 is SVGEGT. DNA for the CDR3: TGTGCCAGCAGTGGACTAGCGGGAGGGTCTGACATTCAGTACTTC. Translation gives CASSGLAGGSDIQYF.

This chain connects TRBV18 to TRBJ2-4; TRBD2 agrees at 7 bases. Germline trimming cut 3 bases from V and 8 bases from J; bases unmatched to any gene: 7. CDR3 length: 14 amino acids. Looked up from germline, CDR1 is KGHSH and CDR2 is LQKENI. This CDR3 is CASSPPGRGDIQYF. In DNA form, the CDR3 reads TGTGCCAGCTCACCGCCGGGACGGGGGGACATTCAGTACTTC.

This clone was seen once. The V gene is TRBV6-5, the J gene TRBJ2-2; no definite D call. V was trimmed by 6 bases and J by 7 bases, leaving 6 bases between them. This CDR3 is built from 11 residues. CDR1 and CDR2 from the germline V gene are MNHEY and SVGAGI. The CDR3 DNA reads TGTGCCAGCAGCCATATCGGGGAGCTGTTTTTT. Amino acid sequence: CASSHIGELFF.

V gene TRBV28 combines with J gene TRBJ1-4, with D unresolved. In germline, CDR1 is MDHEN, CDR2 SYDVKM. Trimming took 5 bases from V and 0 from J, leaving 10 bases between them. The CDR3 runs to 15 residues. In DNA form, the CDR3 reads TGTGCCAGCAGTGACCCGACCCCAACTAATGAAAAACTGTTTTTT. This sequence encodes CASSDPTPTNEKLFF.

In DNA form, the CDR3 reads TGTGCCTGGAGGGGGGGGACTAGCGGGAGCACAGATACGCAGTATTTT. Encoded protein: CAWRGGTSGSTDTQYF. This chain joins TRBV30 and TRBJ2-3, with TRBD2 matching 12 bases. With 3 bases clipped from V and 0 bases from J, the junction kept 4 bases outside the gene matches. Per germline, CDR1 GTSNPN and CDR2 SVGIG (reference sequence). The CDR3 loop spans 16 amino acids. Full variable domain (remainder filled in from reference TRBV30 and TRBJ2-3): SQTIHQWPATLVQPVGSPLSLECTVEGTSNPNLYWYRQAAGRGLQLLFYSVGIGQISSEVPQNLSASRPQDRQFILSSKKLLLSDSGFYLCAWRGGTSGSTDTQYFGPGTRLTVL.

The gene calls are TRBV7-2 and TRBJ2-5; 8 nucleotides align to TRBD2. The trim removed 5 bases at V and 9 bases at J, leaving 14 bases unmatched. This CDR3 has 15 residues. Germline loops: CDR1 SGHTA, CDR2 FQGNSA. The DNA of the CDR3 is TGTGCCAGCAGCCGTATGGGGTATCGGGAGGGGGCCCAGTACTTC. This encodes CASSRMGYREGAQYF.